Detailed here is one TCR beta chain. As yet, its antigen is unknown. The entry originates in a study of cytomegalovirus exposure and HLA in healthy donors. Whole-study context: The 120 validation repertoires matched the 650 to 850 first-cohort repertoires in platform, a later analysis reported.

Study findings and constraints: Reportedly, diagnosis of cytomegalovirus status by the classifier showed high specificity and sensitivity. In vitro work confirmed that a few CMV-associated chains recognize CMV antigens.

The repertoire was sequenced with immunoSEQ multiplex PCR; TCRdb's copy has only in-frame clones and lacks some. The sample holds 180,000 or so clones, 86% seen once. Donors came from a validation cohort of about 110 subjects, distinct from the first 666-subject cohort. CDR1 and CDR2 (germline): MNHEY, SVGAGI. The CDR3 has 14 residues. The V segment lost 4 bases and the J segment 6 bases; nucleotides outside the gene matches: 3. The V gene is TRBV6-5, the J gene TRBJ2-3; 11 positions match TRBD2. The receptor was derived from a man under 40 in good health and CMV-seropositive. Sequenced material: PBMCs. The CDR3 is CASSFSGGADTQYF. The CDR3 DNA follows: TGTGCCAGCAGTTTTAGCGGGGGGGCTGATACGCAGTATTTT.